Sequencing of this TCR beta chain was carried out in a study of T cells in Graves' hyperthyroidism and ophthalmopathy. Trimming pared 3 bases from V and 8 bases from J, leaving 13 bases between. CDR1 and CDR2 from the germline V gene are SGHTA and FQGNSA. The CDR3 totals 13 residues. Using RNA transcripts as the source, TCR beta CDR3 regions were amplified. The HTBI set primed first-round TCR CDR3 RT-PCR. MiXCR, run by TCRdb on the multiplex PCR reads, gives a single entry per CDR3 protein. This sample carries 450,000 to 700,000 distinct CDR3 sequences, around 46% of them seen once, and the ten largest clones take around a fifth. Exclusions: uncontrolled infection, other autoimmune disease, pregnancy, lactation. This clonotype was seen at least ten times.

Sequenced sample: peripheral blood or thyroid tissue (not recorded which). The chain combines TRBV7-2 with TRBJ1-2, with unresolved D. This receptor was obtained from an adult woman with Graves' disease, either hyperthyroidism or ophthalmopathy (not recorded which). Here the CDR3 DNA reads TGTGCCAGCAGCTTCCCAACCAGGAGAGGCTACACCTTC. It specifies CASSFPTRRGYTF.